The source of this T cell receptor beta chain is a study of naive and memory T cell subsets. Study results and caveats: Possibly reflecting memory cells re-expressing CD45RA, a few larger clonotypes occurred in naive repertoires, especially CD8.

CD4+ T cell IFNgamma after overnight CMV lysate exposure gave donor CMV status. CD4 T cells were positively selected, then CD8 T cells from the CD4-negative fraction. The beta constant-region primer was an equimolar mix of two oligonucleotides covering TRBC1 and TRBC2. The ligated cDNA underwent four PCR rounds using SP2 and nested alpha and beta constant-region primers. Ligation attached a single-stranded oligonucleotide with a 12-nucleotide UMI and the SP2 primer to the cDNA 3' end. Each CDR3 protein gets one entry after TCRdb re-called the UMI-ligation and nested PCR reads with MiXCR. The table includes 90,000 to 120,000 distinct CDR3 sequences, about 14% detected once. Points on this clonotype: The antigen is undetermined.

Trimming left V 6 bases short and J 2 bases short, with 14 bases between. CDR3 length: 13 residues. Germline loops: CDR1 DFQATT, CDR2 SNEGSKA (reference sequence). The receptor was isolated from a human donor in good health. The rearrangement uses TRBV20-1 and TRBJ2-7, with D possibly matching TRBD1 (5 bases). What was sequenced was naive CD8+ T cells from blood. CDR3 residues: CSAADISPYEQYF. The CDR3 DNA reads TGCAGTGCCGCGGACATCTCCCCCTACGAGCAGTACTTC.